The subject of this entry is one T cell receptor beta chain. The data belong to a study of blood T cell repertoires in COVID-19. This table comes from immunoSEQ multiplex PCR, and its TCRdb copy is limited to in-frame clones, with some not included. The table lists 200,000 to 250,000 clones, 80% to 90% of them singletons. J was trimmed by 7 bases and V by 0 bases; bases with no gene match: 4. CDR3 length: 14 amino acids. Looked up from germline, CDR1 is SGHRS and CDR2 is YFSETQ. This chain joins TRBV5-1 and TRBJ2-1, with TRBD1 matching 7 bases. The sequence was obtained from a man older than 75 with acute or convalescent COVID-19. Sample: peripheral blood. The CDR3 region is CASSLEQGLNEQFF. CDR3 sequence (DNA): TGCGCCAGCAGCTTGGAACAGGGGCTAAATGAGCAGTTCTTC.